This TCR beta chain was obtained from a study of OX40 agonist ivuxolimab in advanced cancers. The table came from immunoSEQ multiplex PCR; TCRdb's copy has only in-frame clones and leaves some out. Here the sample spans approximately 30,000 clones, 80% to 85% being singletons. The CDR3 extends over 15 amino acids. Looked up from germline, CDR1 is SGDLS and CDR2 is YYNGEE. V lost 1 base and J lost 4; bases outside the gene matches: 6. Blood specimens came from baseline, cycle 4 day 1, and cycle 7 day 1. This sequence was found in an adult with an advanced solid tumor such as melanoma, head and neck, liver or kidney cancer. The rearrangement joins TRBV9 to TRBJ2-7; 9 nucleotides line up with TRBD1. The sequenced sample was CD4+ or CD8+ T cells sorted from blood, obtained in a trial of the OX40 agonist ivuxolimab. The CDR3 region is CASSVSPGQGYEQYF. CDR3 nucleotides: TGTGCCAGCAGCGTAAGTCCGGGACAGGGTTACGAGCAGTACTTC.